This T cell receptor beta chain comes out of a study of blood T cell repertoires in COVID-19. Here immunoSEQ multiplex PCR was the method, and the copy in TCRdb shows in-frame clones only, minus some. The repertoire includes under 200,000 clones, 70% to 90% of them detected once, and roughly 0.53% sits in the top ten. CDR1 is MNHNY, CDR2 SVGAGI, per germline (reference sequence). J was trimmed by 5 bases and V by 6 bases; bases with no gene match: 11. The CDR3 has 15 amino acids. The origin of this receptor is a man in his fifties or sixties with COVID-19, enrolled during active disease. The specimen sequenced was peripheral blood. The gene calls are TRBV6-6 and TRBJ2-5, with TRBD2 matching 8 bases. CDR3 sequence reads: CASSPGGLRIETQYF. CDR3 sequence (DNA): TGTGCCAGCAGCCCGGGGGGGCTCCGTATCGAGACCCAGTACTTC.